This is a list of T cell receptor beta chains from one sample in a study of blood T cell repertoires in COVID-19. Produced via immunoSEQ multiplex PCR; TCRdb's table is partial and in-frame only. The data hold 100,000 to 150,000 clones, with roughly 84% observed a single time. Sequencing was done on a sample of peripheral blood. The receptors shown here come from a woman in her 30s who had recovered from COVID-19. CDR3s include the opening cysteine and the closing phenylalanine or tryptophan. Fields, in order: V gene, D gene, J gene, clone size, CDR3 protein, CDR3 DNA. D genes are given only for firm matches. The size of a clone is reported for some rows only, either as once, few or many, or as a class for expanded clones.

TRBV3-1/TRBV3-2	TRBD2	TRBJ2-1	-	CASSRQLTSGPHNEQFF	TGTGCCAGCAGCCGCCAGTTGACTAGCGGGCCCCACAATGAGCAGTTCTTC
TRBV12-2	-	TRBJ2-2	-	CASRLRTSGSSGELFF	TGTGCAAGTCGCTTAAGGACTAGCGGGAGCTCCGGGGAGCTGTTTTTT
TRBV5-1	-	TRBJ2-5	once	CASSYSQETQYF	TGCGCCAGCAGCTACTCCCAAGAGACCCAGTACTTC
TRBV5-8	-	TRBJ1-5	-	CASSLARGFGSNQPQHF	TGTGCCAGCAGCTTGGCTCGGGGGTTCGGTAGCAATCAGCCCCAGCATTTT
TRBV19	-	TRBJ2-3	-	CASSIGGDTQYF	TGTGCCAGTAGTATCGGAGGGGATACGCAGTATTTT
TRBV5-4	-	TRBJ1-2	-	CASSFLGPANYGYTF	TGTGCCAGCAGCTTCCTAGGTCCGGCTAACTATGGCTACACCTTC
TRBV15	TRBD1	TRBJ1-2	-	CATSGGGDGYTF	TGTGCCACCAGCGGAGGGGGCGATGGCTACACCTTC
TRBV6-5	-	TRBJ1-1	-	CASSYSLDMNTEAFF	TGTGCCAGCAGTTACAGCCTCGACATGAACACTGAAGCTTTCTTT
TRBV30	-	TRBJ1-1	-	CAWRPGSDTEAFF	TGTGCCTGGAGACCAGGGTCGGACACTGAAGCTTTCTTT
TRBV2	-	TRBJ1-5	-	CASSEQGIRGQPQHF	TGTGCCAGCAGTGAGCAGGGAATAAGGGGTCAGCCCCAGCATTTT
TRBV20-1	-	TRBJ2-7	once	CSASMSGDEQYF	TGCAGTGCTAGTATGTCAGGGGACGAGCAGTACTTC
TRBV13	TRBD1	TRBJ1-6	-	CASSLRGQGSSPLHF	TGTGCCAGCAGCTTAAGGGGACAGGGATCTTCACCCCTCCACTTT
TRBV18	-	TRBJ1-1	-	CASSPGGDRTEAFF	TGTGCCAGCTCACCAGGGGGCGATCGGACTGAAGCTTTCTTT
TRBV30	TRBD1	TRBJ1-2	-	CAWSLRRGDRGGYGYTF	TGTGCCTGGAGTTTGCGCAGGGGGGACAGGGGAGGGTATGGCTACACCTTC
TRBV11-2	TRBD2	TRBJ2-1	once	CASSAVTRTSGSSHEQFF	TGTGCCAGCAGCGCGGTAACAAGGACTAGCGGGAGTTCGCATGAGCAGTTCTTC
TRBV6-5	-	TRBJ2-2	-	CASSPWATGELFF	TGTGCCAGCAGTCCATGGGCGACCGGGGAGCTGTTTTTT
TRBV19	TRBD1	TRBJ2-5	-	CASSAFLTGMGTQYF	TGTGCCAGTAGTGCCTTCTTGACAGGGATGGGGACCCAGTACTTC
TRBV2	TRBD2	TRBJ2-1	-	CASRTGTSLNEQFF	TGTGCCAGCAGGACGGGGACTAGCCTCAATGAGCAGTTCTTC
TRBV11-2	TRBD2	TRBJ2-7	-	CASSRREGAYEQYF	TGTGCCAGCAGCCGCCGGGAGGGCGCCTACGAGCAGTACTTC
TRBV19	TRBD1	TRBJ1-5	few	CASSTTTGNSNQPQHF	TGTGCCAGTAGTACCACGACAGGGAATAGCAATCAGCCCCAGCATTTT
TRBV7-2	TRBD1	TRBJ1-5	-	CASSSTQGAHQPQHF	TGTGCCAGCAGCTCAACACAGGGGGCGCATCAGCCCCAGCATTTT
TRBV27	-	TRBJ2-1	-	CASSPGGGGVGNEQFF	TGTGCCAGCAGTCCCGGAGGGGGGGGAGTCGGCAATGAGCAGTTCTTC
TRBV3-1/TRBV3-2	-	TRBJ1-4	-	CASSQTFEVDEKLFF	TGTGCCAGCAGCCAAACTTTTGAGGTGGATGAAAAACTGTTTTTT
TRBV6-1	-	TRBJ2-7	-	CASSERGNHYEQYF	TGTGCCAGCAGTGAACGGGGGAATCATTACGAGCAGTACTTC
TRBV7-2	TRBD2	TRBJ2-2	-	CASRRTSGNTGELFF	TGTGCCAGCAGACGGACTAGCGGGAACACCGGGGAGCTGTTTTTT
TRBV9	TRBD1	TRBJ2-2	-	CASSVRTGDTGELFF	TGTGCCAGCAGCGTCCGGACAGGGGACACCGGGGAGCTGTTTTTT
TRBV19	-	TRBJ1-5	once	CASSIGQGYQPQHF	TGTGCCAGTAGTATAGGGCAGGGTTATCAGCCCCAGCATTTT
TRBV6-5	-	TRBJ2-7	-	CASTTWQASYEQYF	TGTGCCAGCACCACCTGGCAGGCATCCTACGAGCAGTACTTC
TRBV30	-	TRBJ1-4	-	CACQRGGEKLFF	TGTGCCTGCCAACGGGGAGGCGAAAAACTGTTTTTT
TRBV6-5	-	TRBJ1-2	-	CASSYSPGVNYGYTF	TGTGCCAGCAGTTACTCGCCAGGGGTCAACTATGGCTACACCTTC
TRBV29-1	-	TRBJ2-7	-	CSVESRDYEQYF	TGCAGCGTTGAGTCGCGGGATTACGAGCAGTACTTC
TRBV5-1	TRBD2	TRBJ2-1	-	CASSGLAGVQNEQFF	TGCGCCAGCAGTGGACTAGCGGGAGTTCAAAATGAGCAGTTCTTC
TRBV18	TRBD1	TRBJ2-5	few	CASSLSGTGEETQYF	TGTGCCAGCTCACTTTCCGGGACAGGGGAAGAGACCCAGTACTTC
TRBV14	-	TRBJ2-4	-	CASSQIGGPKNIQYF	TGTGCCAGCAGCCAAATAGGGGGTCCAAAAAACATTCAGTACTTC